This T cell receptor beta chain was recorded in a study of T cells and Merkel cell carcinoma outcomes. Sequencing was performed with immunoSEQ multiplex PCR; in TCRdb, only in-frame clones are kept and a portion is missing. The data hold over 15,000 clones, with around 86% observed a single time. Overall study findings and caveats: Merkel cell carcinoma outcomes were reportedly predicted by repertoire and T-cell density.

On this clone itself: Antigen: not known. Other DNA sequences in this specimen translate into the identical CDR3.

Germline CDR1 KGHSH, CDR2 LQKENI. This CDR3 comprises 11 residues. Trimming removed 4 bases at V and 3 bases at J, with 2 bases between. This clonotype was obtained from a human donor with Merkel cell carcinoma. V gene TRBV18 combines with J gene TRBJ2-3; no clear D. Sequencing used tumor tissue from Merkel cell carcinoma. CDR3 region: CASSHTDTQYF. CDR3 nucleotide sequence: TGTGCCAGCTCACATACAGATACGCAGTATTTT.